Presented here are 24 T cell receptor beta chains from one specimen sequenced in a study of blood T cell repertoires in COVID-19. Clones were read by immunoSEQ multiplex PCR, and TCRdb kept only the in-frame ones, dropping some. The repertoire holds under 300,000 clones, with 70% to 90% as singletons. Sample: peripheral blood. These TCRs come from a woman in her thirties or forties with acute or convalescent COVID-19.

The rearrangement joins TRBV30 to TRBJ2-5, with D tentatively TRBD2 (6 bases). Trimming removed 7 bases at V and 1 base at J, with 13 bases between. Germline V gene lookup returns CDR1 GTSNPN and CDR2 SVGIG (reference sequence). The CDR3 runs to 13 residues. CDR3 DNA: TGTGCCTCATACCGGGGGAGCCAAGAGACCCAGTACTTC. Translating gives CASYRGSQETQYF.

V is TRBV19 and J is TRBJ1-3; 8 bases are shared with TRBD1. Per germline, CDR1 LNHDA and CDR2 SQIVND (reference sequence). This CDR3 has 15 amino acids. The trim removed 9 bases at V and 0 bases at J, leaving 7 bases unmatched. In DNA, the CDR3 is TGTGCCAGCGGGGACAGGATTGACTCTGGAAACACCATATATTTT. It translates to CASGDRIDSGNTIYF. Drawing the rest from reference TRBV19 and TRBJ1-3, the complete variable domain is DGGITQSPKYLFRKEGQNVTLSCEQNLNHDAMYWYRQDPGQGLRLIYYSQIVNDFQKGDIAEGYSVSREKKESFPLTVTSAQKNPTAFYLCASGDRIDSGNTIYFGEGSWLTVV.

The chain has TRBV2 and TRBJ2-1; 11 bases are shared with TRBD2. Trimming took 10 bases from V and 6 from J; bases not matched to a gene: 20. Germline V lookup: CDR1 SNHLY, CDR2 FYNNEI. The CDR3 runs to 18 residues. CDR3 region: CANQNSGRVFSTINEQFF. CDR3 coding DNA: TGTGCCAACCAAAATAGCGGGAGGGTGTTTTCCACGATCAATGAGCAGTTCTTC. Supplemented by reference TRBV2 and TRBJ2-1, the full variable domain reads EPEVTQTPSHQVTQMGQEVILRCVPISNHLYFYWYRQILGQKVEFLVSFYNNEISEKSEIFDDQFSVERPDGSNFTLKIRSTKLEDSAMYFCANQNSGRVFSTINEQFFGPGTRLTVL.

The chain links TRBV4-1 to TRBJ1-2; D gene uncertain. V was trimmed by 7 bases and J by 7 bases, leaving 25 bases between them. The CDR3 is 16 amino acids. From germline, CDR1 is MGHRA and CDR2 YSYEKL. CDR3 coding DNA: TGCGCCAGCACCCCTTGGTGGCAGGCCGAAGGAAGTGGCTACACCTTC. Amino acid sequence: CASTPWWQAEGSGYTF.

The rearrangement links TRBV13 to TRBJ2-1, with TRBD1 as a possible D gene (6 bases). The CDR3 is made up of 17 amino acids. Trimming stripped 2 bases from V and 3 bases from J, with 17 bases between. From germline, CDR1 is PRHDT and CDR2 FYEKMQ (reference sequence). CDR3 protein: CASSLLSRGFFYNEQFF. In DNA form, the CDR3 reads TGTGCCAGCAGCTTACTTTCGAGGGGGTTCTTCTACAATGAGCAGTTCTTC.

V and J are TRBV2 and TRBJ1-6; D is perhaps TRBD1 (5 bases). Germline-derived CDR1 and CDR2 are SNHLY and FYNNEI. V gave up 5 bases and J gave up 7 bases, with 18 bases separating them. The CDR3 loop spans 16 amino acids. The CDR3 loop is CASSTEVGGRNSPLHF. The CDR3 DNA reads as TGTGCCAGCAGTACCGAAGTGGGGGGAAGGAATTCACCCCTCCACTTT.

This chain links TRBV13 with TRBJ2-4, with 8 bases that match TRBD2. V lost 0 bases and J lost 3; bases outside the gene matches: 7. The length of the CDR3 is 17 residues. Per germline, CDR1 PRHDT and CDR2 FYEKMQ (reference sequence). The CDR3 spells CASSLGPSGSYKNIQYF. CDR3 nucleotide sequence: TGTGCCAGCAGCTTAGGGCCTAGCGGGTCCTACAAAAACATTCAGTACTTC.

This chain joins TRBV30 and TRBJ1-5, with D possibly TRBD1 on 6 matching bases. V dropped 0 bases and J dropped 4 bases, with 10 bases sitting between them. CDR1 is GTSNPN, CDR2 SVGIG, per germline (reference sequence). The CDR3 has 14 residues. The CDR3 DNA sequence: TGTGCCTGGAGTGTACAGCAGGGGAATCAGCCCCAGCATTTT. Translation: CAWSVQQGNQPQHF. The variable domain in full, completed from reference TRBV30 and TRBJ1-5, reads SQTIHQWPATLVQPVGSPLSLECTVEGTSNPNLYWYRQAAGRGLQLLFYSVGIGQISSEVPQNLSASRPQDRQFILSSKKLLLSDSGFYLCAWSVQQGNQPQHFGDGTRLSIL.

The chain combines TRBV6-5 with TRBJ1-1, with TRBD1 identical over 9 bases. V dropped 0 bases and J dropped 2; count of bases not matched to a gene: 4. The CDR3 totals 16 residues. The germline V gene has CDR1 MNHEY and CDR2 SVGAGI. The CDR3 loop reads CASSYSGTGKNTEAFF. The CDR3 nucleotides read TGTGCCAGCAGTTACTCTGGGACAGGGAAAAACACTGAAGCTTTCTTT.

DNA for the CDR3: TGTGCCAGGACTGGGACAGCTAACTATGGCTACACCTTC. It yields the protein CARTGTANYGYTF. The chain couples TRBV2 to TRBJ1-2, with 7 bases aligning to TRBD1. The CDR3 totals 13 residues. Looked up from germline, CDR1 is SNHLY and CDR2 is FYNNEI. Unmatched junction bases numbered 4, after V lost 9 bases and J lost 0 bases.

The rearrangement uses TRBV6-6 and TRBJ1-3, with a tentative D call TRBD1 (6 bases). CDR3 length equals 16 residues. Germline V CDR1 and CDR2: MNHNY, SVGAGI (reference sequence). V was shortened by 2 bases and J by 3 bases, with 14 bases between the two germline ends. The CDR3 reads CASSYVQGSLGNTIYF. The CDR3 region has the DNA TGTGCCAGCAGTTACGTACAGGGAAGTCTTGGAAACACCATATATTTT.

The chain combines TRBV5-1 with TRBJ1-4; TRBD1 matches 10 bases. Germline CDR1 SGHRS, CDR2 YFSETQ. This CDR3 is 17 amino acids long. Unmatched junction bases numbered 8, after V lost 2 bases and J lost 4 bases. CDR3 DNA sequence: TGCGCCAGCAGCTTAGGCCGGGACAGGGGACTTAATGAAAAACTGTTTTTT. Its protein product is CASSLGRDRGLNEKLFF.

The J gene is TRBJ2-2, the V gene TRBV6-2 or TRBV6-3, with TRBD1 identical over 8 bases. Germline trimming cut 5 bases from V and 4 bases from J; bases unmatched to any gene: 9. The CDR3 is 16 residues long. Germline lookup yields CDR1 MNHEY and CDR2 SVGEGT. In DNA form, the CDR3 reads TGTGCCAGCAGTCGGGGACAGGTCACGTCCACCGGGGAGCTGTTTTTT. It is translated as CASSRGQVTSTGELFF.

The gene calls are TRBV5-8 and TRBJ1-2, with 7 nucleotides matching TRBD1. The V and J ends lost 5 bases and 1 base, in that order; junction bases with no gene match: 11. Germline CDR1 and CDR2: SGHTS and YDEGEE. The CDR3 extends over 16 amino acids. This CDR3 reads CASSYPGQPFNYGYTF. In DNA, the CDR3 is TGTGCCAGCAGTTATCCGGGACAGCCTTTTAACTATGGCTACACCTTC.

CDR3: CASTRDRGTEAFF. The DNA for the CDR3 is TGCGCCAGCACTCGGGACAGGGGGACTGAAGCTTTCTTT. The rearrangement uses TRBV10-1 and TRBJ1-1, with 11 positions matching TRBD1. CDR3 length: 13 amino acids. V gave up 7 bases and J gave up 5 bases; unmatched junction bases: 3. The germline gives CDR1 WNHNN, CDR2 SYGVQD (reference sequence).

The V and J genes are TRBV7-7 and TRBJ1-4; D is ambiguous. CDR1 SSHAT and CDR2 FNYEAQ come from the germline V gene (reference sequence). V was trimmed by 5 bases and J by 8 bases, leaving 18 bases between them. The CDR3 runs 15 residues. In DNA form, the CDR3 reads TGTGCCAGCAGCATGGACGGAGGTTCGGGGGAAAAACTGTTTTTT. Translating it yields CASSMDGGSGEKLFF.

The V call is TRBV9, the J call TRBJ1-1, with D tentatively TRBD1 (6 bases). This CDR3 is 14 amino acids long. CDR1 is SGDLS, CDR2 YYNGEE, per germline. V lost 2 bases and J 4 bases, leaving 12 bases between the germline ends. The CDR3 coding sequence is TGTGCCAGCAGCGTCCTAACAGGGTCCACTGAAGCTTTCTTT. Translating gives CASSVLTGSTEAFF.

This sequence joins TRBV9 and TRBJ1-2; possible D gene TRBD1, 6 bases. Germline assignment: CDR1 SGDLS and CDR2 YYNGEE. The V gene lost 0 bases and the J gene lost 8 bases, with 14 bases spanning the gap. The CDR3 consists of 14 residues. CDR3: CASSVAGQSSGYTF. CDR3 sequence (DNA): TGTGCCAGCAGCGTAGCAGGACAGTCGAGCGGCTACACCTTC.

The rearrangement joins TRBV28 to TRBJ1-5; TRBD1 is a possible D gene (5 bases). Germline CDR1 is MDHEN and CDR2 is SYDVKM. This CDR3 is built from 17 residues. V lost 5 bases and J lost 2, with 19 bases in between. The CDR3: CASSKSPQADRNQPQHF. CDR3 sequence (DNA): TGTGCCAGCAGTAAAAGCCCACAGGCCGACCGCAATCAGCCCCAGCATTTT.

This sequence joins TRBV6-5 and TRBJ1-6, with D hard to call. V gave up 8 bases and J gave up 14 bases, with 22 bases separating them. The CDR3 length is 14 residues. Germline CDR1 reads MNHEY; CDR2 reads SVGAGI. CDR3 region: CASREGGTFRALHF. CDR3 sequence (DNA): TGTGCCAGCCGGGAGGGCGGAACCTTTAGGGCCCTCCACTTT.

This clone came up once. The chain uses TRBV15 and TRBJ1-3, with TRBD1 matching 9 bases. The CDR3 length is 19 residues. Trimming took 6 bases from V and 0 from J; bases not matched to a gene: 15. Germline V gives CDR1 LNHNV, CDR2 YYDKDF (reference sequence). The CDR3 protein is CATRGGTGGSRTSGNTIYF. The CDR3 bases are TGTGCCACCAGGGGTGGAACAGGGGGCAGCCGCACCTCTGGAAACACCATATATTTT.

The chain carries TRBV15 and TRBJ1-1; TRBD1 agrees at 9 bases. The CDR3 length is 14 residues. Trimming removed 7 bases from V and 3 bases from J; junction bases left unmatched: 6. The germline V gene encodes CDR1 LNHNV and CDR2 YYDKDF (reference sequence). CDR3 DNA: TGTGCCACCACTGCGGACAGGGGAGACACTGAAGCTTTCTTT. This gives the protein CATTADRGDTEAFF.

This clone showed up just once. The CDR3 sequence is CASSIGEGRSTIYF. CDR3 nucleotides: TGTGCCAGTAGTATAGGGGAAGGGAGAAGCACCATATATTTT. V usage is TRBV19 and J usage is TRBJ1-3; D is unclear. Germline CDR1 is LNHDA and CDR2 is SQIVND (reference sequence). This CDR3 has 14 residues. Trimming shortened V by 1 base and J by 9 bases, and 13 bases separated the two germline ends.

This clone has only a few counts. V and J are TRBV5-8 and TRBJ2-5; TRBD2 aligns across 8 bases. Germline CDR1 reads SGHTS; CDR2 reads YDEGEE. V gave up 8 bases and J gave up 4 bases; unmatched junction bases: 19. The CDR3 length is 17 residues. The CDR3, as DNA: TGTGCCAGTTCAACGGGGAGCGGGGGTGCCTCGGTAGAGACCCAGTACTTC. It yields the protein CASSTGSGGASVETQYF.